This TCR beta chain was identified in a study of beta chain features in type 1 diabetes. What was sequenced were expressed TCRB transcripts, since all of the isolated RNA had been reverse transcribed. Some clones are missing from TCRdb's copy, which holds only in-frame ones; the method was immunoSEQ multiplex PCR. The sample has some 140,000 clones; about 8.7% are singletons. This clone was counted only a few times. CDR3 length: 14 amino acids. V was pared by 0 bases and J by 5 bases, with 10 bases between. Germline V lookup: CDR1 SGHTA, CDR2 FQGNSA. Sample: central memory CD4+ T cells from blood. This receptor was obtained from a man between 18 and 29 years old in good health. This chain uses TRBV7-2 with TRBJ2-5; D is ambiguous. The CDR3 region has the DNA TGTGCCAGCAGCTTAGCGCACAGATGGGAGACCCAGTACTTC. Translation: CASSLAHRWETQYF.